This T cell receptor beta chain was captured by sequencing in a study of T cell repertoires in ileal Crohn's disease. Study-wide findings and caveats: Active smokers at surgery had more clonal expansions than non-smokers.

Adults with ileal or ileocolonic Crohn's disease and an indication for resection were eligible. Only in-frame clones appear in the TCRdb table, and some are missing; sequencing was by immunoSEQ multiplex PCR. Of fewer than 5,000 clones listed, almost 80% were seen once; the top ten hold less than 15%. For this clone: Its specificity is not known.

What was sequenced was ileal tissue. This receptor was identified in an adult with Crohn's disease.

The CDR3 DNA is TGCGCCAGCAGCTCGGGAGAGACCCAGTACTTC. It specifies CASSSGETQYF. This chain joins TRBV5-1 and TRBJ2-5; D ambiguous. This CDR3 is 11 amino acids long. V lost 3 bases, J lost 4 bases, and 4 bases lay in between. In germline, CDR1 is SGHRS, CDR2 YFSETQ.